This T cell receptor beta chain was documented in a study of naive and memory T cell subsets. Both TRBC1 and TRBC2 were covered by a beta constant-region primer of two equimolar oligonucleotides. Ligated cDNA was amplified by four rounds of PCR with nested alpha and beta constant-region primers and SP2. TCRdb independently ran MiXCR on the UMI-ligation and nested PCR reads; one entry per CDR3 protein. Seen here are roughly 91,000 distinct CDR3 sequences, around 13% observed once, and the top ten hold approximately 0.94%. CDR3 length: 15 residues. V dropped 6 bases and J dropped 1 base, with 15 bases sitting between them. Germline V gene data show CDR1 as SGHTA and CDR2 as FQGNSA. Cells stained for CD3, CD4, CD8, CD45RA, CD27 and viability were sorted into four CD45RA/CD27 subsets.

The receptor's source is a human donor in good health. This rearrangement joins TRBV7-2 to TRBJ1-1; possibly TRBD1 for D (6 bases). The sequencing sample was made of central memory CD4+ T cells from blood. The CDR3 bases are TGTGCCAGCAGTTCCTTAGGGGGGGAGAACACTGAAGCTTTCTTT. Its protein is CASSSLGGENTEAFF.